This T cell receptor beta chain was identified during a study of shared clonotypes between healthy human individuals. CDR3 length: 16 residues. V lost 4 bases and J 1 base, leaving 18 bases between the germline ends. Germline V gene sequence: CDR1 SGDLS, CDR2 YYNGEE. Repertoires were generated with immunoSEQ multiplex PCR, while TCRdb's copy carries only in-frame clones and drops some. The sample contains about 1,900,000 clones, over 85% of which appear only once. Naive CD8 cells comprised CD45RO-negative, CCR7-positively selected cells, excluding terminally differentiated effector memory CD45RA+ cells.

The sample comprised naive CD8+ T cells sorted from blood. The rearrangement joins TRBV9 to TRBJ2-7; TRBD1 or TRBD2 may be the D gene (7 bases each). This TCR was recovered from a young man in good health. The CDR3 DNA sequence: TGTGCCAGCAGCATCTCAGGGGGAGCGGGATCCTACGAGCAGTACTTC. Protein sequence: CASSISGGAGSYEQYF.